This T cell receptor beta chain derives from a study of blood T cell repertoires in COVID-19. Germline V gene sequence: CDR1 SGHTA, CDR2 FQGTGA. The CDR3 covers 16 residues. Trimming removed 2 bases from V and 7 bases from J; junction bases left unmatched: 12. The protocol was immunoSEQ multiplex PCR, while the TCRdb copy is restricted to in-frame clones and leaves out a portion. The table includes 200,000 or so clones, around four fifths detected once. The sample taken for sequencing was peripheral blood. The receptor was derived from a woman aged 55-69 years who had recovered from COVID-19. The V gene is TRBV7-3, the J gene TRBJ1-2; 8 nucleotides align to TRBD1. The CDR3 here is CASSLGPPGTGSGYTF. The CDR3 bases are TGTGCCAGCAGCTTAGGTCCCCCCGGGACAGGTAGTGGCTACACCTTC. The full variable domain, rest sourced from reference TRBV7-3 and TRBJ1-2, is GAGVSQTPSNKVTEKGKYVELRCDPISGHTALYWYRQSLGQGPEFLIYFQGTGAADDSGLPNDRFFAVRPEGSVSTLKIQRTERGDSAVYLCASSLGPPGTGSGYTFGSGTRLTVV.